The 18 T cell receptor beta chains reported below all come from one sample, sequenced in a study of blood T cell repertoires in COVID-19. Assay: immunoSEQ multiplex PCR; the TCRdb copy retains only in-frame clones and omits some. The sample holds more than 300,000 clones, around 83% seen once. The material sequenced was peripheral blood. These receptor sequences come from a woman aged 45-60 years with acute or convalescent COVID-19.

This clone appeared a few times. The rearrangement joins TRBV12-5 to TRBJ1-1; no clear D gene. This CDR3 has 11 amino acids. Looked up from germline, CDR1 is LGHNT and CDR2 is FRNRAP. Trimming stripped 7 bases from V and 0 bases from J, with 3 bases between. CDR3 coding DNA: TGTGCTAGTGCCTTGAACACTGAAGCTTTCTTT. Protein product: CASALNTEAFF.

This clone appeared a few times. Other DNA variants within this sample encode the same CDR3. The chain couples TRBV3-1 (or the pseudogene TRBV3-2) to TRBJ1-1; D not resolved. Germline CDR1 LGHDT, CDR2 YNNKEL (reference sequence). This CDR3 has 14 amino acids. Trimming pared 1 base from V and 4 bases from J, leaving 10 bases between. CDR3 in amino acids: CASSQGRSGTEAFF. The CDR3 nucleotides read TGTGCCAGCAGCCAAGGACGGTCGGGCACTGAAGCTTTCTTT.

The J gene is TRBJ2-3, the V gene TRBV24-1, with TRBD2 as a possible D gene (7 bases). The V end was cut by 0 bases, the J end by 0 bases, with 15 bases between. Germline loops: CDR1 KGHDR, CDR2 SFDVKD. CDR3 size: 18 residues. The CDR3 protein is CATSDLAGAYLSTDTQYF. CDR3 DNA sequence: TGTGCCACCAGTGATTTGGCGGGGGCCTACCTGAGCACAGATACGCAGTATTTT.

The chain links TRBV10-3 to TRBJ1-5; perhaps TRBD1 as D (6 bases). Germline values: CDR1 ENHRY, CDR2 SYGVKD. V shed 3 bases and J shed 5 bases, with 17 bases lying between them. The CDR3 is made up of 16 amino acids. The CDR3 DNA follows: TGTGCCATCAGTGATCCACAGGGTAATATAGATCAGCCCCAGCATTTT. This gives the protein CAISDPQGNIDQPQHF.

The J gene is TRBJ2-3, the V gene TRBV28, with TRBD1 matching over 10 bases. V lost 7 bases to trimming and J lost 2 bases; unmatched junction nucleotides: 6. Germline CDR1 reads MDHEN; CDR2 reads SYDVKM. The CDR3 is made up of 15 amino acids. The DNA for the CDR3 is TGTGCCAGCACTCGACAGGGGGCGATCACAGATACGCAGTATTTT. Translation: CASTRQGAITDTQYF.

The rearrangement links TRBV29-1 to TRBJ1-2; possibly TRBD1 for D (6 bases). V was trimmed by 0 bases and J by 0 bases, leaving 11 bases between them. CDR1 and CDR2 from the germline V gene are SQVTM and ANQGSEA. This CDR3 comprises 15 residues. The CDR3 DNA is TGCAGCGTTGAAGATACGGGACACCCTAACTATGGCTACACCTTC. It encodes CSVEDTGHPNYGYTF.

CDR3 DNA sequence: TGTGCCAGCAGTTATGGAGTAGCGGGAGACTACGAGCAGTACTTC. Translation gives CASSYGVAGDYEQYF. The rearrangement uses TRBV6-5 and TRBJ2-7; TRBD2 matches 9 bases. V was clipped by 3 bases and J by 3 bases; unmatched bases: 6. The CDR3 totals 15 residues. Germline CDR1 is MNHEY and CDR2 is SVGAGI.

The J gene is TRBJ1-3, the V gene TRBV10-2, with D possibly TRBD1 on 5 matching bases. Germline values: CDR1 WSHSY, CDR2 SAAADI. V lost 11 bases, J lost 4 bases, and 9 bases lay in between. The CDR3 runs 11 residues. The CDR3 sequence is CAVYRGNTIYF. The CDR3 nucleotides read TGCGCCGTATACAGGGGAAACACCATATATTTT.

The V call is TRBV5-1, the J call TRBJ2-5; 7 bases map to TRBD1. The CDR3 spans 15 residues. Germline V gene lookup returns CDR1 SGHRS and CDR2 YFSETQ. V dropped 1 base and J dropped 4; count of bases not matched to a gene: 7. CDR3 sequence reads: CASSLNRDSLETQYF. DNA for the CDR3: TGCGCCAGCAGCTTGAACCGGGACAGTCTAGAGACCCAGTACTTC. The entire variable domain, with the rest obtained from reference TRBV5-1 and TRBJ2-5, is as follows: KAGVTQTPRYLIKTRGQQVTLSCSPISGHRSVSWYQQTPGQGLQFLFEYFSETQRNKGNFPGRFSGRQFSNSRSEMNVSTLELGDSALYLCASSLNRDSLETQYFGPGTRLLVL.

The CDR3 DNA is TGTGCCTGGAGTTCCCCAGGCAACGGGGTGAATGAAAAACTGTTTTTT. It yields the protein CAWSSPGNGVNEKLFF. This chain links TRBV30 with TRBJ1-4, with D unresolved. V was clipped by 2 bases and J by 5 bases, with 18 bases between them. Germline loops: CDR1 GTSNPN, CDR2 SVGIG (reference sequence). The CDR3 is 16 residues long.

The V call is TRBV6-6, the J call TRBJ2-7, with D hard to call. Trimming took off 0 bases at V and 5 bases at J, with 17 bases between the two ends. The germline V gene has CDR1 MNHNY and CDR2 SVGAGI (reference sequence). This CDR3 is built from 16 residues. CDR3 residues: CASSYSMALDWDEQYV. As DNA, the CDR3 is TGTGCCAGCAGTTACTCGATGGCCTTAGACTGGGACGAGCAGTACGTC.

The V call is TRBV14, the J call TRBJ2-5; 7 positions agree with TRBD2. The CDR3 totals 18 residues. Germline V gives CDR1 SGHDN, CDR2 FVKESK. V lost 3 bases, J lost 3 bases, and 16 bases stayed unmatched. The CDR3 loop reads CASSHPRRERRLEETQYF. The CDR3 nucleotides read TGTGCCAGCAGCCACCCTCGGCGGGAGCGCAGATTGGAAGAGACCCAGTACTTC. Supplemented by reference TRBV14 and TRBJ2-5, the full variable domain reads EAGVTQFPSHSVIEKGQTVTLRCDPISGHDNLYWYRRVMGKEIKFLLHFVKESKQDESGMPNNRFLAERTGGTYSTLKVQPAELEDSGVYFCASSHPRRERRLEETQYFGPGTRLLVL.

This chain uses TRBV6-5 with TRBJ1-1; no definite D call. This CDR3 has 11 amino acids. V was trimmed by 4 bases and J by 7 bases, leaving 7 bases between them. Germline V gene sequence: CDR1 MNHEY, CDR2 SVGAGI. The CDR3 region has the DNA TGTGCCAGCAGTTTCTCCTTTGAAGCTTTCTTT. As protein: CASSFSFEAFF.

The chain uses TRBV3-1 (or the pseudogene TRBV3-2) and TRBJ2-2; D might be TRBD1 (6 bases). There are 13 residues in the CDR3. V was cut by 7 bases and J by 4 bases, with 10 bases left in between. Germline CDR1 reads LGHDT; CDR2 reads YNNKEL (reference sequence). For the CDR3, the DNA is TGTGCCAGCACGCAGGGGAGCACCGGGGAGCTGTTTTTT. It yields the protein CASTQGSTGELFF.

The chain recombines TRBV5-6 with TRBJ2-5; D may be TRBD1 (5 bases). There are 13 residues in the CDR3. Germline V lookup: CDR1 SGHDT, CDR2 YYEEEE. V lost 0 bases to trimming and J lost 5 bases, with 8 bases between them. In DNA, the CDR3 is TGTGCCAGCAGCTTGGGGGGCTGGGAGACCCAGTACTTC. This translates into CASSLGGWETQYF.

This clone was seen more than once but under ten times. The chain employs TRBV19 and TRBJ1-5, with D possibly matching TRBD1 (6 bases). This CDR3 has 13 amino acids. Germline V gives CDR1 LNHDA, CDR2 SQIVND (reference sequence). V lost 10 bases and J 3 bases, leaving 13 bases between the germline ends. The CDR3 reads CATNRVANQPQHF. The CDR3 DNA reads as TGTGCCACTAACAGGGTCGCCAATCAGCCCCAGCATTTT.

The chain carries TRBV28 and TRBJ1-4; weak D call: TRBD1 (5 bases). CDR3 length equals 14 residues. Germline V gene data show CDR1 as MDHEN and CDR2 as SYDVKM. The germline V and J ends were trimmed by 2 bases and 4 bases, with 8 bases remaining between them. The CDR3 loop reads CASSLRQSNEKLFF. CDR3 coding DNA: TGTGCCAGCAGTTTACGACAGAGTAATGAAAAACTGTTTTTT.

The V call is TRBV7-3, the J call TRBJ2-5, with D uncertain. The V end was cut by 5 bases, the J end by 4 bases, with 11 bases between. The CDR3 totals 13 residues. Germline loops: CDR1 SGHTA, CDR2 FQGTGA. The CDR3 DNA follows: TGTGCCAGCAGCCAAAACGCGGCAGAGACCCAGTACTTC. Residues: CASSQNAAETQYF. The whole variable domain, filled in from reference TRBV7-3 and TRBJ2-5, reads GAGVSQTPSNKVTEKGKYVELRCDPISGHTALYWYRQSLGQGPEFLIYFQGTGAADDSGLPNDRFFAVRPEGSVSTLKIQRTERGDSAVYLCASSQNAAETQYFGPGTRLLVL.